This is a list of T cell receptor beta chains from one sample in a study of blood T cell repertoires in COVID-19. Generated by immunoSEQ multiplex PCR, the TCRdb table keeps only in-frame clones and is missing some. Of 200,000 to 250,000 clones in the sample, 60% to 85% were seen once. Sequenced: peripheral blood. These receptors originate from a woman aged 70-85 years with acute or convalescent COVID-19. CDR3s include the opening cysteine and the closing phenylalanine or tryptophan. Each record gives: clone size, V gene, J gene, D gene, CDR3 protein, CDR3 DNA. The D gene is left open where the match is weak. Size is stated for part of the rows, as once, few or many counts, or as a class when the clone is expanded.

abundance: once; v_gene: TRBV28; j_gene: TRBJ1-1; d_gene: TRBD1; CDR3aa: CASSFQTGGLNTEAFF; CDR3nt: TGTGCCAGCAGTTTCCAGACAGGGGGCTTGAACACTGAAGCTTTCTTT
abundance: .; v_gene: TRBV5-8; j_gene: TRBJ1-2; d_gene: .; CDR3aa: CASSNQGTGYTF; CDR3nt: TGTGCCAGCAGCAATCAGGGGACTGGCTACACCTTC
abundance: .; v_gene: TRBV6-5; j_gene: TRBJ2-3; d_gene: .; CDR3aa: CASIGNTDTQYF; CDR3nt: TGTGCCAGCATTGGCAACACAGATACGCAGTATTTT
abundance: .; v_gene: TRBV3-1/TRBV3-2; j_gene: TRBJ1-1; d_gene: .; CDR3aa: CASSHEGWGTEAFF; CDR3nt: TGTGCCAGCAGCCATGAGGGTTGGGGCACTGAAGCTTTCTTT
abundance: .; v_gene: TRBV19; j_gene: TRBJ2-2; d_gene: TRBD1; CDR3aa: CASSIGQGDTGELFF; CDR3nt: TGTGCCAGTAGTATAGGACAGGGGGACACCGGGGAGCTGTTTTTT
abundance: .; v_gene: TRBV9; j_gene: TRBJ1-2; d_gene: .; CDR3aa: CASSPRQFQSGYTF; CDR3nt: TGTGCCAGCAGCCCACGTCAATTTCAGTCTGGCTACACCTTC
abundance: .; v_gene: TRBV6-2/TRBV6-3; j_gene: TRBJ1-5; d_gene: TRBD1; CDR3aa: CASSWTGIGQPQHF; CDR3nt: TGTGCCAGCAGTTGGACAGGGATAGGACAGCCCCAGCATTTT
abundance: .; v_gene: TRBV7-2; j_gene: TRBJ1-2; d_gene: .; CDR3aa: CASSLSARVIPGYTF; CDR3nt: TGTGCCAGCAGCTTGAGCGCCCGGGTTATTCCTGGCTACACCTTC
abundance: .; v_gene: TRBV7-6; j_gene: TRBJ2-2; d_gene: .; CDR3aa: CASSGHLDFGLFF; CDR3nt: TGTGCCAGCAGCGGACACCTAGATTTTGGGCTGTTTTTT
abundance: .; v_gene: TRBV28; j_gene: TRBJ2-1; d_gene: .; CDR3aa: CASKGGGLNNEQFF; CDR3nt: TGTGCCAGCAAAGGGGGAGGGCTGAACAATGAGCAGTTCTTC
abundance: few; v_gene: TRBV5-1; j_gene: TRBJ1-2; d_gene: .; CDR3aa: CASSLGQGQGGYTF; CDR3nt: TGCGCCAGCAGCTTGGGCCAGGGGCAAGGTGGCTACACCTTC
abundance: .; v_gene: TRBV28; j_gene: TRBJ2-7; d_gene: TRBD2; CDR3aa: CASSLTGRRSYEQYF; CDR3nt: TGTGCCAGCAGTTTAACCGGGAGGCGGTCCTACGAGCAGTACTTC
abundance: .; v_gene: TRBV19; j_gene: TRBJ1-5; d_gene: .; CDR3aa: CASSIEGGQPQHF; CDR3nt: TGTGCCAGTAGTATAGAAGGAGGGCAGCCCCAGCATTTT
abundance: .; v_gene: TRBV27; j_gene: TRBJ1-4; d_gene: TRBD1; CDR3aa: CASSFQQGARGEKLFF; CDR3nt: TGTGCCAGCAGTTTCCAACAGGGGGCGAGGGGGGAAAAACTGTTTTTT
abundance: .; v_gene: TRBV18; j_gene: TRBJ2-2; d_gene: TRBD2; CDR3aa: CASSTRDTSGNNEDTGELFF; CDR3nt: TGTGCCAGCTCAACCCGCGATACTAGCGGGAATAATGAGGACACCGGGGAGCTGTTTTTT
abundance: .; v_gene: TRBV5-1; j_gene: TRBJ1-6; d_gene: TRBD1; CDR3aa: CASSLEQGARSPLHF; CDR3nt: TGCGCCAGCAGCTTAGAGCAGGGGGCACGTTCACCCCTCCACTTT
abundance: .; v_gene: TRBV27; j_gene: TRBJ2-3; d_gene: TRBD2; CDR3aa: CASSLSGGRSGRGGTDTQYF; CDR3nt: TGTGCCAGCAGTTTGTCTGGGGGTCGTAGCGGGAGGGGAGGCACAGATACGCAGTATTTT
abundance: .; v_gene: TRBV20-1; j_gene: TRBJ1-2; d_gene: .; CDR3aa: CSARVGYGYTF; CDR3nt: TGCAGTGCCCGGGTAGGCTATGGCTACACCTTC
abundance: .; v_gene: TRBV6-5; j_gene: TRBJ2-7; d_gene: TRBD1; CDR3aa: CASSPPGTGSGEQYF; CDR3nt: TGTGCCAGCAGCCCCCCCGGGACAGGGTCGGGCGAGCAGTACTTC
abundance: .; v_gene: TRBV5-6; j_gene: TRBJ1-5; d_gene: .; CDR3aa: CASSLTGGSNQPQHF; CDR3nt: TGTGCCAGCAGCTTGACGGGTGGAAGCAATCAGCCCCAGCATTTT
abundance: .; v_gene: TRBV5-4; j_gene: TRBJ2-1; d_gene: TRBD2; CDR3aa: CASNLRSGSWNEQFF; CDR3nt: TGTGCCAGCAACCTCCGTAGCGGGAGTTGGAATGAGCAGTTCTTC
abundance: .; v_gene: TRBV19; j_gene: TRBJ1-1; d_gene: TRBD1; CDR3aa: CASRDRGLLNTEAFF; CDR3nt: TGTGCCAGTAGGGACAGGGGCCTCCTGAACACTGAAGCTTTCTTT
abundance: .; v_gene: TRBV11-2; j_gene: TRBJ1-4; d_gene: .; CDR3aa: CASSPLGGVQNEKLFF; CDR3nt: TGTGCCAGCAGCCCACTAGGGGGAGTACAAAATGAAAAACTGTTTTTT
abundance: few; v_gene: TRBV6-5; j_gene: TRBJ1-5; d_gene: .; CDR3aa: CASSNYNQPQHF; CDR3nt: TGTGCCAGCAGTAATTACAATCAGCCCCAGCATTTT
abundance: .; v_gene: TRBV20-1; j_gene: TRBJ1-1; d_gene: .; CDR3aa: CSAKRNTEAFF; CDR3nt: TGCAGTGCTAAGAGGAACACTGAAGCTTTCTTT
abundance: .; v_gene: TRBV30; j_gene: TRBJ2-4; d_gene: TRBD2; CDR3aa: CAWSVVLTSGIRLAKNIQYF; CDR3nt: TGTGCCTGGAGTGTGGTGTTAACTAGCGGAATACGTCTAGCCAAAAACATTCAGTACTTC
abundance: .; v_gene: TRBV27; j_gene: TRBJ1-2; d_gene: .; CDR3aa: CASSWRDSPNYGYTF; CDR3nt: TGTGCCAGCAGTTGGAGAGACAGCCCTAACTATGGCTACACCTTC
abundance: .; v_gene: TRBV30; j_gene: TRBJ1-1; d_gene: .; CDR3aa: CAWSSVGARKSTEAFF; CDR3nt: TGTGCCTGGAGTTCGGTGGGGGCGAGAAAGTCCACTGAAGCTTTCTTT
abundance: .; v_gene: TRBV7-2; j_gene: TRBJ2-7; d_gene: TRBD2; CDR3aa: CASSASGRGRYEQYF; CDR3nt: TGTGCCAGCAGCGCTAGCGGGAGAGGTCGCTACGAGCAGTACTTC
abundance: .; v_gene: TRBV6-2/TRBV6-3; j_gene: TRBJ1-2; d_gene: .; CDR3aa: CASSYSDGLSAGYTF; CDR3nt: TGTGCCAGCAGTTACTCGGACGGACTTTCGGCTGGCTACACCTTC
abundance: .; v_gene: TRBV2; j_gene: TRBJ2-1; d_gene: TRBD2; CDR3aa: CASSGETSGVDEQFF; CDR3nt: TGTGCCAGCAGTGGTGAGACTAGCGGGGTCGATGAGCAGTTCTTC
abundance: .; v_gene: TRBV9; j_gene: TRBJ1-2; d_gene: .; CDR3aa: CASSGLTEDHYGYTF; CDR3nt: TGTGCCAGCAGCGGGTTGACAGAGGACCACTATGGCTACACCTTC
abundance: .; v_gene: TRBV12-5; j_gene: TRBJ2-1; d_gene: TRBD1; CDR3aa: CASGHTPGTGYNEQFF; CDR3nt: TGTGCTAGTGGTCACACCCCCGGGACAGGGTACAATGAGCAGTTCTTC
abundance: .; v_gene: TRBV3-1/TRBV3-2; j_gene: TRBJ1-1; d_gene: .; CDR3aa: CASSQERQRGAFF; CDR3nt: TGTGCCAGCAGCCAAGAGAGACAGAGGGGGGCTTTCTTT
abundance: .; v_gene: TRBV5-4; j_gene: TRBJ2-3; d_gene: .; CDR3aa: CASSPDRNTDTQYF; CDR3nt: TGTGCCAGCAGCCCGGACAGAAACACAGATACGCAGTATTTT
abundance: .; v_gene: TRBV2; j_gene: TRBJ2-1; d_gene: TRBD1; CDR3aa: CASSVRQGAEGQFF; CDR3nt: TGTGCCAGCAGTGTCCGACAGGGTGCTGAAGGGCAGTTCTTC
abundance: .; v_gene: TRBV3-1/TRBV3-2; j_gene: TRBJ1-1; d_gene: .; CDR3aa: CASSQGRAEAFF; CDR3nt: TGTGCCAGCAGCCAAGGTAGAGCTGAAGCTTTCTTT
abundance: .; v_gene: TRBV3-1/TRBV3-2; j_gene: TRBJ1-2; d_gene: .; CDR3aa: CASSQGPKRGYTF; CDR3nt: TGTGCCAGCAGCCAAGGTCCTAAACGGGGCTACACCTTC
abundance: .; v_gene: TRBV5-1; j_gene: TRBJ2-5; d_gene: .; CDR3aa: CASSFTGSETQYF; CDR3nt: TGCGCCAGCAGCTTTACAGGGTCGGAGACCCAGTACTTC
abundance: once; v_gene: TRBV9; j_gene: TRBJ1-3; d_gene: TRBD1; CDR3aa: CASSADRAGNTIYF; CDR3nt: TGTGCCAGCAGCGCGGACAGGGCTGGAAACACCATATATTTT
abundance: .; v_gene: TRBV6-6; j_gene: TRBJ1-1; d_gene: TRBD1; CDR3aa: CASSYSQGQGTEAFF; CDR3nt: TGTGCCAGCAGTTACTCACAGGGGCAGGGCACTGAAGCTTTCTTT
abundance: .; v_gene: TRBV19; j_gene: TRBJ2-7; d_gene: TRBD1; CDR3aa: CASSMTGNYEQYF; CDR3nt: TGTGCCAGTAGTATGACAGGGAACTACGAGCAGTACTTC
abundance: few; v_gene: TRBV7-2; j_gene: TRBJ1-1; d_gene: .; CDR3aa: CASTRRSGTEAFF; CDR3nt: TGTGCCAGCACCCGTCGATCGGGCACTGAAGCTTTCTTT
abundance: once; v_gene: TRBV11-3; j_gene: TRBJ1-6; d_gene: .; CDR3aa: CASSLGSNSPLHF; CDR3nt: TGTGCCAGCAGCTTGGGGAGCAATTCACCCCTCCACTTT
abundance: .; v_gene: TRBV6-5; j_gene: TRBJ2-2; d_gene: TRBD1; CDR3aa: CASSYRGQGTGELFF; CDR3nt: TGTGCCAGCAGTTACCGCGGACAGGGTACCGGGGAGCTGTTTTTT
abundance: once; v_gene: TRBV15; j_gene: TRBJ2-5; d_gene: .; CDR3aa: CATSRDKGQETQYF; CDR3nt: TGTGCCACCAGCAGAGATAAGGGGCAAGAGACCCAGTACTTC
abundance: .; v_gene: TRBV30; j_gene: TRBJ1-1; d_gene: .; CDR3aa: CAWRPQGRGLTEAFF; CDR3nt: TGTGCCTGGAGACCTCAGGGGAGAGGGCTCACTGAAGCTTTCTTT
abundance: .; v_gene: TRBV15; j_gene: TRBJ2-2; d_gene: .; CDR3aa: CATSRDEKHGELFF; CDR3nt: TGTGCCACCAGCAGAGATGAGAAGCACGGGGAGCTGTTTTTT
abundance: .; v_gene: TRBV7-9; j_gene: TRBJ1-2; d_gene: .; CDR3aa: CASSLAGRDYGYTF; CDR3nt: TGTGCCAGCAGCTTAGCCGGCAGGGACTATGGCTACACCTTC
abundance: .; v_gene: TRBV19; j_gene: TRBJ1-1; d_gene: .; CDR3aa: CASSLSGGGTEAFF; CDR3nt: TGTGCCAGTAGTCTCAGCGGGGGAGGCACTGAAGCTTTCTTT
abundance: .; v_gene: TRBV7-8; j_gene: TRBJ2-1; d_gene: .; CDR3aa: CASSLKGGAASYNEQFF; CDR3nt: TGTGCCAGCAGCTTAAAAGGTGGGGCAGCATCCTACAATGAGCAGTTCTTC
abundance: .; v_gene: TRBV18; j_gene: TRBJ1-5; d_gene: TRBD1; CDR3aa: CASSLQGQYQPQHF; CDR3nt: TGTGCCAGCTCACTACAGGGACAGTATCAGCCCCAGCATTTT
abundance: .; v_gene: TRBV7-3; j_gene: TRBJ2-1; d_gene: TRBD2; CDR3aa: CASSLKSVREGNEQFF; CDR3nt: TGTGCCAGCAGCTTAAAAAGTGTTAGGGAGGGCAATGAGCAGTTCTTC
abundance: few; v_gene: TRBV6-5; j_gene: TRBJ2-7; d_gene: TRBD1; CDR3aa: CASSFRQGAGEQYF; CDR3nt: TGTGCCAGCTCTTTCCGGCAGGGGGCGGGGGAGCAGTACTTC
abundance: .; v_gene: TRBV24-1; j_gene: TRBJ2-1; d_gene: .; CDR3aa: CATSDLPRTYHNEQFF; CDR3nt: TGTGCCACCAGTGATTTGCCCCGGACTTACCACAATGAGCAGTTCTTC
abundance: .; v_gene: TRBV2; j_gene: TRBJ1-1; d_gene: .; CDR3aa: CASSAQGRDTEAFF; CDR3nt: TGTGCCAGCAGTGCACAGGGACGGGACACTGAAGCTTTCTTT
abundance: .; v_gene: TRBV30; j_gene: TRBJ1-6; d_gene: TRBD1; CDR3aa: CAWSALDRVNSPLHF; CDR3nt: TGTGCCTGGAGTGCTTTGGACAGGGTGAATTCACCCCTCCACTTT
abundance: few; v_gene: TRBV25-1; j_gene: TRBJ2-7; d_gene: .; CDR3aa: CASSAPRREQYF; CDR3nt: TGTGCCAGCAGTGCCCCTAGACGCGAGCAGTACTTC